This TCR beta chain was captured by sequencing in a study of blood T cell repertoires in COVID-19 (dated by TCRdb to the early 2020s). In terms of the full investigation: The collaborator samples originated in the United States, Italy and Spain and spanned the acute and convalescent phases of COVID-19. The prospective study material was composed of cDNA or gDNA derived from T cells, B-cell-depleted T cells, or PBMCs. The dataset comprised deeply sampled blood TCRbeta repertoires from subjects exposed to, actively infected with, or recovered from COVID-19. A freely available public database, intended as a resource for researchers studying the immune response to SARS-CoV-2, is where the repertoires were released. The samples were drawn from the first 160 participants of the ongoing ImmuneRACE study and from 1,254 subjects provided by 6 global collaborators. Sample metadata almost always included a de-identified subject ID, COVID-19 status, age in years and sex. Where available, HLA class I and class II types were obtained from metadata supplied by the sample provider rather than from assay-based typing.

TCRbeta CDR3 regions were amplified from genomic DNA using the immunoSEQ Assay, a bias-controlled multiplex PCR. As for the original processing: The number of nucleated cells in each sample was estimated by amplification of reference gene primers within the assay. To quantify the absolute abundance of each unique TCRbeta CDR3 rearrangement, sequence reads were collapsed and filtered. For each sample, productive Simpson clonality was calculated by taking the square root of Simpson's diversity index across productive rearrangements. The clones in this table, taken by TCRdb from immuneACCESS, are in-frame only. Not every clone is retained; where verified, under half of the shortfall comes from an unresolved V gene, and the cause of the rest is unknown. V and J calls and clone size follow that table, whereas D and trimming were derived from the DNA. The sample contains nearly 350,000 clones, around four fifths of them found a single time. Just under 3% of the sample belongs to the ten largest clones.

Each collaborating institution followed its own protocols to collect whole blood in K2EDTA tubes. For TCRbeta analysis, collaborators shipped samples as frozen whole blood, isolated PBMCs, or DNA extracted from either of those sample types. V lost 5 bases and J lost 6 bases, and the count of bases not matched to a germline gene is 6. From its cysteine to its phenylalanine, the CDR3 spans 14 amino acids. Only CDR3 DNA is held: 42 bases, read in frame from base 1. CDR1 and CDR2 are drawn from the germline V gene: SGHTA, FQGTGA. This clone was recorded only once. Which antigen it targets is not known. No base-level quality is on record; no much larger clone is a single base apart. Overall study results and their limits: The quantity of clinical and demographic metadata differed by source and by participant and was supplied without curation.

Sequenced sample: peripheral blood. The origin of this receptor is a man between 25 and 39 years old with active or convalescent COVID-19. The chain uses TRBV7-3 and TRBJ1-2; 10 bases in the middle match TRBD1. The nucleotide sequence is TGTGCCAGCAGCCCCGGACAGGGGGGTAATGGCTACACCTTC. The translation is CASSPGQGGNGYTF.